The 18 T cell receptor beta chains in this list originate from one sample, sequenced in a study of tumor-infiltrating lymphocytes in primary liver carcinoma. Joint extraction of RNA and DNA used roughly 20-33 mg of bulk tissue that was unsorted. The input was around 0.5 ug total RNA; TCR beta cDNA was made from it with a constant-region primer. Each TCR beta library was derived from three nested multiplex PCR rounds that employed slightly modified ARM-PCR. Running around 9 cycles apiece, the first two PCR rounds relied on TRBV1-TRBV30 forward primers together with a C-beta reverse primer. TCRdb passed the multiplex PCR reads through MiXCR, listing each CDR3 protein once. This sample has roughly 80,000 distinct CDR3 sequences, with approximately 69% found just once. The sequenced sample was tumor-adjacent normal liver tissue. The source of these receptors is a man aged 40-49 years with primary liver carcinoma and hepatitis B virus infection.

V is TRBV4-1 and J is TRBJ2-7, with a tentative D call TRBD2 (5 bases). The CDR3 is made up of 15 amino acids. Between the trimmed V and J ends, which lost 1 base and 6 bases, there was a span of 16 bases. Germline values: CDR1 MGHRA, CDR2 YSYEKL. The CDR3 sequence: CASSQVSSGACEQYF. In DNA, the CDR3 is TGCGCCAGCAGCCAAGTCTCAAGCGGCGCCTGCGAGCAGTACTTC.

This clonotype was picked up one time. Possible read error: a much larger clone is one base away. This sequence joins TRBV28 and TRBJ2-7; 9 positions agree with TRBD2. The CDR3 spans 14 residues. Germline V gene lookup returns CDR1 MDHEN and CDR2 SYDVKM. The CDR3 loop reads CASSLLAGNYGQYF. As DNA, the CDR3 is TGTGCCAGCAGTCTTCTAGCGGGGAACTACGGGCAGTACTTC.

The chain links TRBV25-1 to TRBJ1-4, with 7 bases fitting TRBD1. Germline-derived CDR1 and CDR2 are MGHDK and SYGVNS. This CDR3 is 15 amino acids long. V lost 2 bases to trimming and J lost 9 bases; unmatched junction nucleotides: 9. The CDR3 coding sequence is TGTGCCAGCAGTGAACCAGGACAGGCCGACAAAAAACTGTTTTTT. Its translation: CASSEPGQADKKLFF.

In regard to this clonotype: A much larger clonotype is one base distant, so this may be a read error. The CDR3 end shows no conserved phenylalanine or tryptophan, and so a read error is likely. The rearrangement joins TRBV5-1 to TRBJ1-1, with D maybe TRBD1 (6 bases). This CDR3 contains 14 residues. Trimming left V 4 bases short and J 3 bases short, with 13 bases between. The germline V gene has CDR1 SGHRS and CDR2 YFSETQ. The CDR3 DNA sequence: TGCGCCAGCAGCCTACAGGGAATTCACACTGAAGCTTTCTTA. Encoded protein: CASSLQGIHTEAFL.

This clonotype was found a few times. The chain uses TRBV9 and TRBJ1-6; D remains unclear. In germline, CDR1 is SGDLS, CDR2 YYNGEE. The V end lost 3 bases, the J end lost 7 bases, and 8 bases lay between the germline ends. The CDR3 spans 13 residues. For the CDR3, the DNA is TGTGCCAGCAGCGAAACAGAAAATTCACCCCTCCACTTT. It is translated as CASSETENSPLHF.

About this clonotype: Likely a read error: the CDR3 ends without its conserved phenylalanine or tryptophan. The DNA is omitted, as the CDR3 cannot be located on it reliably, and the CDR3 follows TCRdb's listing. The V gene is TRBV11-2, the J gene TRBJ2-1; whether TRBD1, the table's D call, matches the DNA was not checked. Termini included, the CDR3 measures 14 amino acids. Germline V lookup: CDR1 SGHAT, CDR2 FQNNGV. The CDR3 here is CASNSRDIWDEQSS.

About this clonotype: This clone may be a read error of a much larger clone one base away. The J gene is TRBJ1-6, the V gene TRBV6-1; D is unresolved. V was pared by 7 bases and J by 10 bases, with 8 bases between. The CDR3 is made up of 11 amino acids. Germline V gene sequence: CDR1 MNHNS, CDR2 SASEGT. The DNA of the CDR3 is TGTGCCAGCAATGGATGGTCACCCCTCCACTTT. The encoded protein is CASNGWSPLHF.

Notes on this clonotype: A clone one base away is much larger, so this may be a read error. This chain connects TRBV30 to TRBJ2-5; 9 nucleotides agree with TRBD2. CDR3 length: 14 amino acids. Germline assignment: CDR1 GTSNPN and CDR2 SVGIG (reference sequence). The CDR3 loop is CAWSRGRAQETHYF. The CDR3 bases are TGTGCCTGGAGCCGCGGGAGGGCCCAAGAGACCCACTACTTC.

This clonotype has just a few counts. A clone one base away is much larger, so this may be a read error. V is TRBV7-9 and J is TRBJ2-7, with 9 bases identical to TRBD2. The CDR3 loop spans 17 amino acids. The germline V gene has CDR1 SEHNR and CDR2 FQNEAQ (reference sequence). Here the CDR3 DNA reads TGTGTCAGCAGCTCAGCGGGGGGCAGGGTCGTAAGTGACGAGCAGTACTTC. This sequence encodes CVSSSAGGRVVSDEQYF.

Worth noting for this clonotype: This may be a read error: a much more frequent sequence differs by one nucleotide. The chain employs TRBV29-1 and TRBJ1-1; perhaps TRBD1 as D (5 bases). V was shortened by 5 bases and J by 6 bases, with 13 bases between the two germline ends. The CDR3 contains 12 residues. Germline values: CDR1 SQVTM, CDR2 ANQGSEA. This CDR3 is CSVRRGAAEAFF. The CDR3 nucleotides are TGCAGCGTTCGACGGGGCGCGGCTGAAGCTTTCTTT.

This clonotype was recorded at least ten times. V gene TRBV5-1 combines with J gene TRBJ2-1; D may be TRBD2 (5 bases). CDR3 length: 15 amino acids. The V gene's germline CDR1 is SGHRS and CDR2 YFSETQ. Trimming cost V 0 bases and J 0 bases, with 7 bases left between them. The CDR3 here is CASSLEAGSYNEQFF. The DNA for the CDR3 is TGCGCCAGCAGCTTGGAGGCGGGCTCCTACAATGAGCAGTTCTTC. Variable domain in full (rest from reference TRBV5-1 and TRBJ2-1): KAGVTQTPRYLIKTRGQQVTLSCSPISGHRSVSWYQQTPGQGLQFLFEYFSETQRNKGNFPGRFSGRQFSNSRSEMNVSTLELGDSALYLCASSLEAGSYNEQFFGPGTRLTVL.

Notes on this clonotype: It is likely a read error, because the conserved phenylalanine at the end of the CDR3 is missing. The chain links TRBV4-3 to TRBJ2-7; a possible D gene is TRBD2 (5 bases). The CDR3 spans 15 residues. Germline-derived CDR1 and CDR2 are LGHNA and YSLEER. This CDR3 reads CASSQEPGGGYGQYL. The CDR3 nucleotides read TGCGCCAGCAGCCAAGAGCCTGGCGGAGGATACGGGCAGTACTTA.

On this clonotype itself: A junction boundary mismatches the germline segment, possibly from a read error. V and J are TRBV11-1 and TRBJ2-1, with no clear D. This CDR3 is built from 12 residues. Germline assignment: CDR1 SGHAT and CDR2 FQDESV (reference sequence). CDR3 loop: CASAEAYNGQCF. The CDR3 DNA reads as TGTGCCAGCGCAGAGGCCTACAATGGGCAGTGCTTC.

Of note for this clonotype: One end of the junction is discordant with germline, which a read error may explain. This chain joins TRBV6-2 or TRBV6-3 and TRBJ2-1; 15 nucleotides align to TRBD2. CDR1 is MNHEY, CDR2 SVGEGT, per germline. The CDR3 has 19 residues. CDR3 amino acids: CASSPLGLAGGPAYNEHFF. The CDR3 nucleotides are TGTGCCAGCAGTCCCCTCGGACTAGCGGGAGGGCCGGCGTACAATGAGCATTTCTTC.

This clonotype was picked up many times. J is TRBJ2-7 and V is TRBV28; perhaps TRBD1 as D (6 bases). The CDR3 has 15 amino acids. The ends were cut back, 8 bases at V and 3 bases at J, with 20 bases in the middle. CDR1 is MDHEN, CDR2 SYDVKM, per germline. The CDR3 region has the DNA TGTGCCAGCCGGGTCCCAGGGGAAAGGGGCTACGAGCAGTACTTC. Translation gives CASRVPGERGYEQYF.

With respect to this clonotype: A read error may produce the germline difference seen at one junction end. V is TRBV29-1 and J is TRBJ1-4; 9 bases are a match to TRBD1. Germline assignment: CDR1 SQVTM and CDR2 ANQGSEA. The CDR3 contains 14 residues. The CDR3 region is CSVEGTGNNEKLFF. In nucleotides, the CDR3 is TGTAGCGTTGAGGGGACAGGGAATAATGAAAAACTGTTTTTT.

A note on this clonotype: It may be a read error: a sequence one base away is much more abundant. The rearrangement joins TRBV5-1 to TRBJ1-1; possible D gene TRBD1, 5 bases. The CDR3 length is 14 residues. The germline gives CDR1 SGHRS, CDR2 YFSETQ. The germline V and J ends were trimmed by 4 bases and 0 bases, with 10 bases remaining between them. CDR3 coding DNA: TGCGCCAGCAGCACGGGACTGTTGAACACTGAAGCTTTCTTT. Encoded protein: CASSTGLLNTEAFF.

As regards this clonotype: The germline gene is not matched at one end of the junction; a read error may be the cause. The genes are TRBV4-1 and TRBJ2-7; D gene ambiguous. This CDR3 spans 13 amino acids. Per germline, CDR1 MGHRA and CDR2 YSYEKL. CDR3 DNA sequence: TGCGCCAGCAGCCCGGGTCGTTTGTACGAGAAGTACTTC. Protein: CASSPGRLYEKYF.